Below are 21 T cell receptor beta chains sequenced from a single sample in a study of response to subunit inactivated influenza vaccine. One entry per CDR3 protein, called by TCRdb with MiXCR from the RT-PCR reads. The repertoire holds about 780,000 distinct CDR3 sequences, with 15% to 20% as singletons. The material sequenced was PBMCs from blood, taken 4 to 6 days after vaccination. The receptors here all came from a man in his forties or fifties who received an inactivated influenza vaccine.

In its sample, this clonotype was seen many times. V is TRBV20-1 and J is TRBJ2-7, with unresolved D. Germline loops: CDR1 DFQATT, CDR2 SNEGSKA (reference sequence). V was shortened by 3 bases and J by 2 bases, with 14 bases between the two germline ends. The CDR3 covers 14 residues. The CDR3 nucleotides read TGCAGTGCTAGCCTGGGTTTGTACCCCTACGAGCAGTACTTC. This sequence encodes CSASLGLYPYEQYF.

This clonotype was seen more than once but under ten times. The V call is TRBV12-3 or TRBV12-4, the J call TRBJ2-7; D may be TRBD2 (6 bases). With 2 bases removed from V and 3 bases from J, the gap between germline ends came to 14 bases. This CDR3 has 15 amino acids. The CDR3, as DNA: TGTGCCAGCAGTTTACGGGGGACTTCCATCTACGAGCAGTACTTC. It yields the protein CASSLRGTSIYEQYF.

This clonotype was counted only a few times. The chain carries TRBV20-1 and TRBJ2-4, with D tentatively TRBD1 (6 bases). Trimming removed 7 bases from V and 9 bases from J, with 13 bases in between. This CDR3 has 11 residues. Per the germline V gene, CDR1 is DFQATT and CDR2 is SNEGSKA (reference sequence). The CDR3 is CSEGDGVIQYF. The CDR3, as DNA: TGCAGTGAGGGGGATGGCGTCATTCAGTACTTC.

This sequence joins TRBV12-3 or TRBV12-4 and TRBJ2-1; D might be TRBD1 (5 bases). This CDR3 contains 14 residues. Trimming stripped 3 bases from V and 9 bases from J, with 15 bases between. In nucleotides, the CDR3 is TGTGCCAGCAGTTTGCCCAGGGATTCGTTTGAGCAGTTCTTC. It encodes CASSLPRDSFEQFF.

The gene calls are TRBV2 and TRBJ2-7; 10 bases are shared with TRBD2. V lost 10 bases, J lost 5 bases, and 17 bases stayed unmatched. Germline-derived CDR1 and CDR2 are SNHLY and FYNNEI. The CDR3 loop spans 16 amino acids. CDR3 DNA: TGTGCCACCACTGGTATCACCCTAGCGGGAGCCCACGAGCAGTACTTC. Encoded protein: CATTGITLAGAHEQYF.

This rearrangement joins TRBV5-1 to TRBJ2-5; D may be TRBD2 (5 bases). The CDR3 has 15 residues. Between the trimmed V and J ends, which lost 4 bases and 5 bases, there was a span of 18 bases. Germline V gene lookup returns CDR1 SGHRS and CDR2 YFSETQ. The CDR3 loop is CASSLSGRTGETQYF. Here the CDR3 DNA reads TGCGCCAGCAGCCTCAGCGGAAGAACTGGGGAGACCCAGTACTTC.

The chain has TRBV19 and TRBJ2-5; D possibly corresponds to TRBD2 (6 bases). Germline V gene lookup returns CDR1 LNHDA and CDR2 SQIVND (reference sequence). Trimming took off 6 bases at V and 7 bases at J, with 12 bases between the two ends. This CDR3 comprises 12 residues. The CDR3 reads CASSKGLGTQYF. CDR3 DNA: TGTGCCAGTAGCAAGGGACTGGGGACCCAGTACTTC. The whole variable domain, remainder taken from reference TRBV19 and TRBJ2-5, is DGGITQSPKYLFRKEGQNVTLSCEQNLNHDAMYWYRQDPGQGLRLIYYSQIVNDFQKGDIAEGYSVSREKKESFPLTVTSAQKNPTAFYLCASSKGLGTQYFGPGTRLLVL.

The rearrangement links TRBV2 to TRBJ2-7; 13 nucleotides match TRBD2. Germline V gene data show CDR1 as SNHLY and CDR2 as FYNNEI. After removal of 7 bases from V and 5 bases from J, the junction contained 11 bases not matched to a gene. The CDR3 extends over 16 amino acids. CDR3 protein: CASNATSGRCMNEQYF. In nucleotides, the CDR3 is TGTGCCAGCAACGCGACTAGCGGGAGGTGTATGAACGAGCAGTACTTC. Using reference TRBV2 and TRBJ2-7 for the parts outside the CDR3, the full variable domain is EPEVTQTPSHQVTQMGQEVILRCVPISNHLYFYWYRQILGQKVEFLVSFYNNEISEKSEIFDDQFSVERPDGSNFTLKIRSTKLEDSAMYFCASNATSGRCMNEQYFGPGTRLTVT.

The CDR3 DNA follows: TGTGCCAGCAGCGTTGCGGGAGAGAACACAGATACGCAGTATTTT. Protein sequence: CASSVAGENTDTQYF. The chain employs TRBV9 and TRBJ2-3; 7 nucleotides agree with TRBD2. This CDR3 has 15 amino acids. The junction had 5 bases not matched to a gene; V was cut back by 2 bases and J by 2 bases. In germline, CDR1 is SGDLS, CDR2 YYNGEE.

This clonotype was detected only once. This chain joins TRBV20-1 and TRBJ2-5; no firm D call. Germline V lookup: CDR1 DFQATT, CDR2 SNEGSKA (reference sequence). The V end was cut by 1 base, the J end by 4 bases, with 10 bases between. There are 13 residues in the CDR3. CDR3 residues: CSARVGHRETQYF. The CDR3 nucleotides are TGCAGTGCTAGAGTCGGGCACCGAGAGACCCAGTACTTC.

To note about this clonotype: This may come from a read error, since a much larger clone is one base off. The chain employs TRBV29-1 and TRBJ2-7, with a weak D call TRBD1 (5 bases). The CDR3 extends over 14 amino acids. The V gene's germline CDR1 is SQVTM and CDR2 ANQGSEA. The CDR3: CGVEDGIRAHEQYF. CDR3 nucleotides: TGCGGCGTTGAAGATGGGATCAGGGCCCACGAGCAGTACTTC.

This clonotype was recorded many times. Here the CDR3 reads CASSFDRGYYEQYF. The CDR3 DNA is TGTGCCAGCAGCTTTGACAGGGGGTACTACGAGCAGTACTTC. J is TRBJ2-7 and V is TRBV7-2; 9 nucleotides agree with TRBD1. Germline assignment: CDR1 SGHTA and CDR2 FQGNSA. This CDR3 contains 14 residues. Trimming took 3 bases from V and 3 from J; bases not matched to a gene: 3.

In this sample, this clonotype turned up a few times. The chain has TRBV19 and TRBJ2-3; TRBD1 might be the D (5 bases). Germline CDR1 and CDR2: LNHDA and SQIVND (reference sequence). The CDR3 loop spans 16 amino acids. The V gene lost 0 bases and the J gene lost 3 bases, with 13 bases spanning the gap. Written as DNA, the CDR3 is TGTGCCAGTAGTATAGAGTTTCAGGGAAGGACAGATACGCAGTATTTT. Translation gives CASSIEFQGRTDTQYF.

V is TRBV7-9 and J is TRBJ2-1; TRBD1 aligns across 9 bases. J gave up 8 bases and V 3 bases, and 5 bases lay outside the gene matches. This CDR3 has 14 amino acids. In germline, CDR1 is SEHNR, CDR2 FQNEAQ (reference sequence). This CDR3 reads CASSFDRGIDEQFF. The CDR3 coding sequence is TGTGCCAGCAGCTTTGACAGGGGGATCGATGAGCAGTTCTTC. The entire variable domain, with the rest obtained from reference TRBV7-9 and TRBJ2-1, is as follows: DTGVSQNPRHKITKRGQNVTFRCDPISEHNRLYWYRQTLGQGPEFLTYFQNEAQLEKSRLLSDRFSAERPKGSFSTLEIQRTEQGDSAMYLCASSFDRGIDEQFFGPGTRLTVL.

The chain couples TRBV5-1 to TRBJ1-4; D is undetermined. The CDR3 contains 17 residues. V was clipped by 0 bases and J by 5 bases, with 17 bases between them. Germline lookup yields CDR1 SGHRS and CDR2 YFSETQ. Written as DNA, the CDR3 is TGCGCCAGCAGCTTGGCATCTGGCGCCGGGTTGAATGAAAAACTGTTTTTT. It translates to CASSLASGAGLNEKLFF.

The CDR3 DNA sequence: TGTGCCACCAGTGATTCGGGGGGCTACAATGAGCAGTTCTTC. It translates to CATSDSGGYNEQFF. The gene calls are TRBV24-1 and TRBJ2-1, with 7 positions matching TRBD2. Germline V CDR1 and CDR2: KGHDR, SFDVKD. Trimming took 2 bases from V and 3 from J; bases not matched to a gene: 0. The CDR3 is 14 residues long.

This clonotype appeared a few times. The chain has TRBV6-2 or TRBV6-3 and TRBJ2-5; weak D call: TRBD1 (6 bases). The CDR3 spans 17 residues. The germline gives CDR1 MNHEY, CDR2 SVGEGT. With 0 bases removed from V and 3 bases from J, the gap between germline ends came to 17 bases. The CDR3 DNA follows: TGTGCCAGCAGTTACTCGATCACGGGACAATTTAAAGAGACCCAGTACTTC. Translated: CASSYSITGQFKETQYF.

There are a few counts of this clonotype. The chain combines TRBV12-3 or TRBV12-4 with TRBJ2-3; 14 nucleotides agree with TRBD2. With 5 bases clipped from V and 8 bases from J, the junction kept 6 bases outside the gene matches. The CDR3 totals 15 residues. The chain's CDR3 is CASSRLAGGPFTQYF. In nucleotides, the CDR3 is TGTGCCAGCAGTCGACTAGCGGGGGGGCCGTTTACGCAGTATTTT.

The chain links TRBV12-3 or TRBV12-4 to TRBJ1-2; unclear D gene. CDR3 length: 15 amino acids. Trimming cost V 1 base and J 6 bases, with 15 bases left between them. The CDR3: CASSLERGWVNGYTF. CDR3 nucleotide sequence: TGTGCCAGCAGTTTAGAGCGGGGATGGGTGAATGGCTACACCTTC.

The CDR3 loop reads CASSYSTSAGALYEQYF. CDR3 bases: TGTGCCAGCAGTTACTCGACGTCGGCGGGAGCCCTCTACGAGCAGTACTTC. The rearrangement uses TRBV6-5 and TRBJ2-7, with 7 bases aligning to TRBD2. Germline V lookup: CDR1 MNHEY, CDR2 SVGAGI. This CDR3 comprises 17 residues. J was trimmed by 3 bases and V by 0 bases; bases with no gene match: 11.

This clonotype showed up just a few times. The chain links TRBV6-1 to TRBJ2-7, with a tentative D call TRBD2 (6 bases). Per germline, CDR1 MNHNS and CDR2 SASEGT. Trimming cost V 7 bases and J 4 bases, with 14 bases left between them. The CDR3 contains 13 residues. CDR3 coding DNA: TGTGCCAGCACCCCCGGGGGTGATTACGAGCAGTACTTC. Amino acid sequence: CASTPGGDYEQYF.